One sample yielded the 15 T cell receptor beta chains listed below, sequenced in a study of T-cell reconstitution after alpha-beta-depleted transplantation in children. Preparation of the TCRbeta library used unique molecular identifiers. Each CDR3 protein gets one entry after TCRdb re-called the PCR reads with MiXCR. The repertoire includes about 500,000 distinct CDR3 sequences, less than 35% of them detected once, and about 2.3% sits in the top ten. Sequenced material: PBMCs from the stem cell graft donor, taken from the stem cell graft. Receptors originate from a human donor who donated a stem cell graft to a child with aplastic anemia.

The CDR3 DNA reads TGCGCCAGCAGCCAAGAGACGGGGGGACGGAATACGCAGTATTTT. This sequence encodes CASSQETGGRNTQYF. The chain links TRBV4-3 to TRBJ2-3; 7 bases are a match to TRBD2. Germline CDR1 reads LGHNA; CDR2 reads YSLEER. With V trimmed by 0 bases and J by 7 bases, 7 bases remained unmatched. This CDR3 comprises 15 residues.

The V and J genes are TRBV19 and TRBJ2-7, with TRBD1 as a possible D gene (6 bases). The V end lost 2 bases, the J end lost 3 bases, and 11 bases lay between the germline ends. CDR3 size: 14 residues. CDR1 LNHDA and CDR2 SQIVND come from the germline V gene (reference sequence). CDR3 loop: CASSISGAGYEQYF. The CDR3 region has the DNA TGTGCCAGTAGTATATCAGGGGCAGGCTACGAGCAGTACTTC.

The chain recombines TRBV7-8 with TRBJ1-1; 8 bases fit TRBD1. The V and J ends lost 1 base and 5 bases, in that order; junction bases with no gene match: 6. Germline V gives CDR1 SGHVS, CDR2 FQNEAQ. The CDR3 runs 15 residues. CDR3 sequence: CASSLGNTGGTEAFF. The CDR3 DNA follows: TGTGCCAGCAGCTTAGGGAACACAGGGGGGACTGAAGCTTTCTTT.

V and J are TRBV20-1 and TRBJ2-7; D is undetermined. The CDR3 is 13 residues long. V gave up 3 bases and J gave up 6 bases, with 15 bases separating them. CDR1 DFQATT and CDR2 SNEGSKA come from the germline V gene (reference sequence). The CDR3 coding sequence is TGCAGTGCTAGTAAGGGTTCCCAATCCGAGCAGTACGTC. Protein: CSASKGSQSEQYV.

The chain recombines TRBV20-1 with TRBJ1-6; tentative D call: TRBD1 (6 bases). The CDR3 covers 15 residues. Trimming shortened V by 1 base and J by 4 bases, and 11 bases separated the two germline ends. CDR1 is DFQATT and CDR2 is SNEGSKA in the germline V gene (reference sequence). Written as DNA, the CDR3 is TGCAGTGCTAGAGCCTCGACAGGATATAATTCACCCCTCCACTTT. Its translation is CSARASTGYNSPLHF.

This clonotype was seen a few times. The chain couples TRBV12-3 or TRBV12-4 to TRBJ1-2, with D unresolved. Trimming removed 5 bases at V and 1 base at J, with 8 bases between. This CDR3 contains 13 residues. The CDR3 loop is CASSREVNYGYTF. The CDR3 nucleotides are TGTGCCAGCAGTAGAGAAGTTAACTATGGCTACACCTTC.

This clonotype was counted only a few times. The J gene is TRBJ1-3, the V gene TRBV6-1; weak D call: TRBD1 (5 bases). V lost 6 bases, J lost 2 bases, and 11 bases lay in between. CDR1 MNHNS and CDR2 SASEGT come from the germline V gene. The CDR3 sequence is 14 residues long. CDR3 loop: CASRLGTAGNTIYF. DNA of the CDR3: TGTGCCAGCAGACTGGGGACGGCTGGAAACACCATATATTTT.

CDR3 coding DNA: TGCAGTGCTCGAGGTGTAGGCGAGGGTGGCACTGAAGCTTTCTTT. Its protein is CSARGVGEGGTEAFF. The rearrangement uses TRBV20-1 and TRBJ1-1; no firm D call. Germline assignment: CDR1 DFQATT and CDR2 SNEGSKA (reference sequence). The CDR3 runs to 15 residues. V lost 5 bases and J lost 4, with 20 bases in between.

The genes are TRBV2 and TRBJ2-1; 13 bases map to TRBD2. There are 17 residues in the CDR3. V lost 8 bases to trimming and J lost 7 bases; unmatched junction nucleotides: 14. Germline V lookup: CDR1 SNHLY, CDR2 FYNNEI. The CDR3 region has the DNA TGTGCCAGCGACACTAGCGGGAGGGCCGGTTCTGCAAATGAGCAGTTCTTC. Amino acid sequence: CASDTSGRAGSANEQFF. Combining the CDR3 with reference TRBV2 and TRBJ2-1 gives the whole variable domain EPEVTQTPSHQVTQMGQEVILRCVPISNHLYFYWYRQILGQKVEFLVSFYNNEISEKSEIFDDQFSVERPDGSNFTLKIRSTKLEDSAMYFCASDTSGRAGSANEQFFGPGTRLTVL.

This clonotype was counted only a few times. The chain uses TRBV20-1 and TRBJ1-2, with D maybe TRBD1 (6 bases). V was trimmed by 5 bases and J by 4 bases, leaving 11 bases between them. Germline V gene sequence: CDR1 DFQATT, CDR2 SNEGSKA (reference sequence). The CDR3 spans 12 residues. The CDR3 sequence is CSASDSPYGYTF. The CDR3 DNA sequence: TGCAGTGCTTCGGACAGCCCCTATGGCTACACCTTC.

J is TRBJ2-7 and V is TRBV19, with a tentative D call TRBD2 (7 bases). V was shortened by 4 bases and J by 1 base, with 14 bases between the two germline ends. Germline V lookup: CDR1 LNHDA, CDR2 SQIVND (reference sequence). The CDR3 runs to 15 residues. The CDR3 here is CASSKGRGPSYEQYF. The CDR3 region has the DNA TGTGCCAGTAGTAAGGGGCGGGGGCCGTCCTACGAGCAGTACTTC. Combining the CDR3 with reference TRBV19 and TRBJ2-7 gives the whole variable domain DGGITQSPKYLFRKEGQNVTLSCEQNLNHDAMYWYRQDPGQGLRLIYYSQIVNDFQKGDIAEGYSVSREKKESFPLTVTSAQKNPTAFYLCASSKGRGPSYEQYFGPGTRLTVT.

This chain uses TRBV20-1 with TRBJ2-3; D call uncertain. The length of the CDR3 is 12 residues. V was trimmed by 6 bases and J by 0 bases, leaving 7 bases between them. Germline CDR1 is DFQATT and CDR2 is SNEGSKA (reference sequence). Here the CDR3 DNA reads TGCAGTGCGAGAATCAGCACAGATACGCAGTATTTT. It specifies CSARISTDTQYF.

V usage is TRBV7-2 and J usage is TRBJ2-5; D is ambiguous. There are 16 residues in the CDR3. Trimming removed 1 base from V and 7 bases from J, with 19 bases in between. From germline, CDR1 is SGHTA and CDR2 FQGNSA. DNA for the CDR3: TGTGCCAGCAGCTTAGGTAGACAAATCCGATCGGGGACCCAGTACTTC. This translates into CASSLGRQIRSGTQYF.

V gene TRBV20-1 combines with J gene TRBJ2-5, with 7 bases aligning to TRBD2. The CDR3 has 15 amino acids. The germline gives CDR1 DFQATT, CDR2 SNEGSKA (reference sequence). V shed 0 bases, J shed 5 bases, and the junction held 9 bases outside the gene matches. The CDR3 sequence is CSARDDRGSGETQYF. The DNA of the CDR3 is TGCAGTGCTAGAGATGACCGCGGGAGTGGGGAGACCCAGTACTTC.

This clonotype came up a few times. The chain joins TRBV29-1 to TRBJ2-1; no clear D. Per germline, CDR1 SQVTM and CDR2 ANQGSEA. The CDR3 is made up of 14 amino acids. The V gene lost 3 bases and the J gene lost 8 bases, with 17 bases spanning the gap. CDR3 coding DNA: TGCAGCGTTGACGGCGTATTTGGGCTTGATGAGCAGTTCTTC. Amino acid sequence: CSVDGVFGLDEQFF.